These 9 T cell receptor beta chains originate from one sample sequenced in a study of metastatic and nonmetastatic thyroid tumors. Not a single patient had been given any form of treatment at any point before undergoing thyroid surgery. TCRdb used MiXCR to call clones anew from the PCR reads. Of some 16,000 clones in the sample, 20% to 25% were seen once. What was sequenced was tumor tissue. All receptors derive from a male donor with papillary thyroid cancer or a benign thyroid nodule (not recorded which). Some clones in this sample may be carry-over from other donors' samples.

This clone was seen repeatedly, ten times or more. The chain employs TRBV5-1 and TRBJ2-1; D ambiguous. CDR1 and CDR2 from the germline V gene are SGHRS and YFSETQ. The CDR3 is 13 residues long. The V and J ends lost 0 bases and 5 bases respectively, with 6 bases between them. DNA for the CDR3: TGCGCCAGCAGCTTGGCGGAACACAATGAGCAGTTCTTC. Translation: CASSLAEHNEQFF.

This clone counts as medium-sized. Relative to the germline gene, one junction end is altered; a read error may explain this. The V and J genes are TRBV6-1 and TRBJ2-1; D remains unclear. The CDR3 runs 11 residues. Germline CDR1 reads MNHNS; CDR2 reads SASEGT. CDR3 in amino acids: CASSSYDEQFF. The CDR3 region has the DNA TGTGCCAGCAGTAGCTACGATGAGCAGTTCTTC.

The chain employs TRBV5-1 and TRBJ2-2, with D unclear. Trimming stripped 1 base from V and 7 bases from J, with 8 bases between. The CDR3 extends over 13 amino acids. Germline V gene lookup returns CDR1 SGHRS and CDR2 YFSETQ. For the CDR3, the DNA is TGCGCCAGCAGCTTGATCTTAGGCGGGGAGCTGTTTTTT. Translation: CASSLILGGELFF. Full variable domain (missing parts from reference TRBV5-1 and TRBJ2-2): KAGVTQTPRYLIKTRGQQVTLSCSPISGHRSVSWYQQTPGQGLQFLFEYFSETQRNKGNFPGRFSGRQFSNSRSEMNVSTLELGDSALYLCASSLILGGELFFGEGSRLTVL.

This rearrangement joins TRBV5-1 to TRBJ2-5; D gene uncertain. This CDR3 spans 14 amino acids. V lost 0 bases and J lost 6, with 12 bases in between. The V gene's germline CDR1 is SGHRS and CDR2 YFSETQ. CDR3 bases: TGCGCCAGCAGCTTGGGCCTGCCTCGGCAGACCCAGTACTTC. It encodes CASSLGLPRQTQYF.

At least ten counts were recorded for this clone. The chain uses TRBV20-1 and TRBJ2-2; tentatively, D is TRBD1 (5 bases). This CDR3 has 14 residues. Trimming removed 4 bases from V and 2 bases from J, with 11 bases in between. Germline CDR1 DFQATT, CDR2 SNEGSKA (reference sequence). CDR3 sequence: CSAMGLQNTGELFF. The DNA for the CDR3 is TGCAGTGCTATGGGGCTCCAAAACACCGGGGAGCTGTTTTTT.

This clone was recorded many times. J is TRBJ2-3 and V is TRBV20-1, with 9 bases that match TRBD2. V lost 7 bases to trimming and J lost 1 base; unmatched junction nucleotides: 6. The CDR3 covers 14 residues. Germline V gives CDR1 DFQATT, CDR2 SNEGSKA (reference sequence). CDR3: CSVLKREGTDTQYF. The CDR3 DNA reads TGCAGTGTTCTAAAGCGGGAGGGCACAGATACGCAGTATTTT.

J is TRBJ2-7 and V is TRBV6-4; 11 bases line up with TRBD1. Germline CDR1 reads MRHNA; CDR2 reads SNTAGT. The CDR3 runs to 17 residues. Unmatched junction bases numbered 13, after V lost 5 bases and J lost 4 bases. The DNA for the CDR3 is TGTGCCAGCAGTTGGGGGACCGTCGGGGACAGGGGGTACGAGCAGTACTTC. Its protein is CASSWGTVGDRGYEQYF.

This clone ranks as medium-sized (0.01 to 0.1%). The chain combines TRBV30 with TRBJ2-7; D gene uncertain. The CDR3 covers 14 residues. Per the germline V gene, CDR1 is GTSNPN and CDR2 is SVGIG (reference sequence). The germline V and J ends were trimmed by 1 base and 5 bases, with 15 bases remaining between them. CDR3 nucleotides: TGTGCCTGGAGTGGGGTATTACGGACGAACGAGCAGTACTTC. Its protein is CAWSGVLRTNEQYF.

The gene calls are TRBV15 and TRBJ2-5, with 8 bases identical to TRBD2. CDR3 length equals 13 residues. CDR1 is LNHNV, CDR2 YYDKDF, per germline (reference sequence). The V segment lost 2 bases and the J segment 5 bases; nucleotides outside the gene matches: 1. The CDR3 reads CATSRIAGETQYF. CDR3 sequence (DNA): TGTGCCACCAGCAGAATAGCGGGGGAGACCCAGTACTTC.